Shown below are 5 T cell receptor beta chains from a single sample sequenced in a study of control samples from healthy donors and cancer patients. Some clones are missing from TCRdb's copy, which holds only in-frame ones; the method was immunoSEQ multiplex PCR. The repertoire consists of 150,000 to 200,000 clones, with approximately 96% occurring once and the leading ten covering 8.5%. Specimen: blood. Receptors were obtained from a woman between 35 and 50 years old in good health.

This clone has only one observation. V and J are TRBV6-1 and TRBJ1-1; TRBD1 matches at 10 bases. The length of the CDR3 is 16 residues. Germline CDR1 reads MNHNS; CDR2 reads SASEGT. The ends lost 2 bases at V and 5 bases at J; junction bases unmatched: 8. CDR3 DNA: TGTGCCAGCAGTGAAACGACCGGGACAGGGGAGACTGAAGCTTTCTTT. It encodes CASSETTGTGETEAFF.

The chain is built from TRBV10-3 and TRBJ1-1; unclear D gene. The CDR3 is 13 amino acids. Germline V gene data show CDR1 as ENHRY and CDR2 as SYGVKD. Deletions cut 0 bases from V and 8 bases from J, with 10 bases between. The CDR3 nucleotides read TGTGCCATCAGTGAGTCGTTTTCGTCCGAAGCTTTCTTT. Protein sequence: CAISESFSSEAFF.

The J gene is TRBJ2-2, the V gene TRBV4-2, with TRBD2 matching over 8 bases. Trimming took 5 bases from V and 1 from J; bases not matched to a gene: 6. This CDR3 is 16 amino acids long. Per germline, CDR1 LGHNA and CDR2 YNFKEQ. DNA of the CDR3: TGTGCCAGCAGCTCCCTACGGGGGGGGAACACCGGGGAGCTGTTTTTT. Its protein is CASSSLRGGNTGELFF.

The chain uses TRBV19 and TRBJ1-2; 7 bases fit TRBD1. The junction had 2 bases not matched to a gene; V was cut back by 4 bases and J by 3 bases. The CDR3 loop spans 13 amino acids. CDR1 and CDR2 (germline): LNHDA, SQIVND (reference sequence). As DNA, the CDR3 is TGTGCCAGTAGTAACACAGGGGACTATGGCTACACCTTC. Its protein product is CASSNTGDYGYTF.

A word on this clone: The germline gene is not matched at one end of the junction; a read error may be the cause. This chain connects TRBV6-1 to TRBJ2-3; TRBD1 matches 8 bases. The CDR3 has 14 residues. Germline CDR1 is MNHNS and CDR2 is SASEGT. CDR3 residues: CASSEDRGTDTQYF. The CDR3 bases are TGTGCCAGCAGCGAAGACAGGGGAACAGATACGCAGTATTTT.